These T cell receptor beta chains were read from a single sample in a study of blood T cell repertoires in COVID-19. Profiling relied on immunoSEQ multiplex PCR, and the TCRdb table lists in-frame clones only, not all of them. The table lists 87,000 or so clones, about 87% of them singletons. Specimen: peripheral blood. These receptors were taken from a man older than 75 with acute or convalescent COVID-19. Both conserved end residues are part of each CDR3. The D gene is left open where the match is weak. Clone size, where shown, is once, few, many, or a class for clones that have expanded.

>TRBV5-1|.|TRBJ1-4|TRBD1
CASSRGTGVEKLFF
TGCGCCAGCAGCAGGGGGACAGGGGTTGAAAAACTGTTTTTT
>TRBV28|.|TRBJ1-1|.
CASSSAGSPRTEAFF
TGTGCCAGCAGCTCAGCCGGGAGCCCGAGGACTGAAGCTTTCTTT
>TRBV11-2|.|TRBJ2-1|TRBD1
CASSLAGTGNTQNEQFF
TGTGCCAGCAGCTTAGCGGGGACAGGTAATACCCAAAATGAGCAGTTCTTC
>TRBV27|.|TRBJ1-1|TRBD1
CASSQEPGQEREAFF
TGTGCCAGCAGTCAGGAACCGGGACAGGAGCGTGAAGCTTTCTTT
>TRBV11-2|.|TRBJ2-3|TRBD2
CASSPGTSGGAANTQYF
TGTGCCAGCAGCCCAGGGACTAGCGGGGGGGCCGCGAATACGCAGTATTTT
>TRBV3-1/TRBV3-2|.|TRBJ1-1|.
CASSPRTVRGTEAFF
TGTGCCAGCAGCCCCCGGACAGTCCGTGGCACTGAAGCTTTCTTT
>TRBV6-2/TRBV6-3|.|TRBJ2-3|TRBD1
CASSYSGQGTDTQYF
TGTGCCAGCAGTTACTCGGGACAGGGAACAGATACGCAGTATTTT
>TRBV5-1|.|TRBJ1-2|TRBD1
CASSLGTGEDGYTF
TGCGCCAGCAGCTTGGGTACAGGGGAGGATGGCTACACCTTC
>TRBV4-1|once|TRBJ1-5|TRBD1
CASSQDRQGRGQPQHF
TGCGCCAGCAGCCAAGATAGACAGGGTAGGGGTCAGCCCCAGCATTTT
>TRBV7-9|.|TRBJ1-2|TRBD1
CASSPGTGDYGYTF
TGTGCCAGCAGCCCCGGGACAGGGGACTATGGCTACACCTTC
>TRBV11-1|.|TRBJ1-1|TRBD1
CASSRRGTETEAFF
TGTGCCAGCAGCCGCCGGGGGACAGAGACTGAAGCTTTCTTT
>TRBV5-1|.|TRBJ1-4|.
CASSRGGEKLFF
TGCGCCAGCTCTAGGGGGGGTGAAAAACTGTTTTTT
>TRBV11-3|.|TRBJ2-7|.
CASSYYTHYSSYEQYF
TGTGCCAGCAGCTACTATACCCACTATTCCTCCTACGAGCAGTACTTC
>TRBV6-6|once|TRBJ2-7|.
CASSKLQGSLGEQYF
TGTGCCAGCAGTAAACTCCAGGGGTCCCTCGGGGAGCAGTACTTC
>TRBV10-3|.|TRBJ2-7|.
CAIKSESSFSYEQYF
TGTGCCATCAAGAGTGAGTCTTCGTTCTCCTACGAGCAGTACTTC
>TRBV28|.|TRBJ1-1|.
CASRVQVNTEAFF
TGTGCCAGCAGGGTACAGGTGAACACTGAAGCTTTCTTT
>TRBV4-3|few|TRBJ2-1|.
CASSQGGSSYNEQFF
TGCGCCAGCAGCCAAGGAGGTAGCTCCTACAATGAGCAGTTCTTC
>TRBV14|few|TRBJ2-3|TRBD2
CASSQGLAGKYF
TGTGCCAGCAGCCAAGGACTAGCGGGGAAGTATTTT
>TRBV19|once|TRBJ2-3|TRBD1
CASSISGTGGDTQYF
TGTGCCAGTAGTATTTCAGGGACAGGGGGGGATACGCAGTATTTT
>TRBV28|.|TRBJ2-1|TRBD2
CASSPTSGRADEQFF
TGTGCCAGCAGCCCGACCAGCGGGAGGGCGGATGAGCAGTTCTTC
>TRBV6-1|few|TRBJ1-3|.
CASSVDARAGPTSGNTIYF
TGTGCCAGCAGTGTGGACGCCAGGGCAGGACCCACGTCTGGAAACACCATATATTTT
>TRBV7-2|.|TRBJ1-5|.
CASSLGLRDQPQHF
TGTGCCAGCAGCTTAGGGTTGAGGGATCAGCCCCAGCATTTT
>TRBV18|.|TRBJ2-2|TRBD2
CASSPQLAGGTGELFF
TGTGCCAGCTCACCACAACTAGCGGGCGGTACCGGGGAGCTGTTTTTT
>TRBV3-1/TRBV3-2|once|TRBJ1-1|.
CASSLGGDTEAFF
TGTGCCAGCAGTCTGGGGGGGGACACTGAAGCTTTCTTT
>TRBV5-4|once|TRBJ2-5|TRBD2
CASSFTAGGQETQYF
TGTGCCAGCAGCTTCACGGCGGGAGGGCAAGAGACCCAGTACTTC
>TRBV2|.|TRBJ1-4|TRBD1
CASSWGQGGEKLFF
TGTGCCAGCAGTTGGGGACAGGGCGGTGAAAAACTGTTTTTT
>TRBV5-4|few|TRBJ1-2|TRBD1
CASRRGTDSYGYTF
TGTGCCAGCAGACGTGGGACAGACTCTTATGGCTACACCTTC
>TRBV12-5|.|TRBJ2-2|TRBD1
CASGLSWSGGNTGELFF
TGTGCTAGTGGTTTGTCGTGGTCAGGGGGAAACACCGGGGAGCTGTTTTTT
>TRBV10-1|.|TRBJ2-1|TRBD2
CASRGTSGNNEQFF
TGCGCCAGCAGGGGGACTAGCGGGAACAATGAGCAGTTCTTC
>TRBV19|.|TRBJ1-1|TRBD1
CASGMRGQGAFF
TGTGCCAGTGGGATGAGGGGGCAGGGAGCTTTCTTT
>TRBV7-8|.|TRBJ1-6|.
CASSLQALPSLSPLHF
TGTGCCAGCAGCTTGCAGGCCTTACCCTCGCTTTCACCCCTCCACTTT
>TRBV4-3|once|TRBJ2-1|TRBD2
CASSQEWTSGSHEQFF
TGCGCCAGCAGCCAAGAATGGACTAGCGGGAGCCATGAGCAGTTCTTC
>TRBV30|once|TRBJ1-4|.
CAWSVRGGQNEKLFF
TGTGCCTGGAGTGTACGGGGGGGGCAGAATGAAAAACTGTTTTTT
>TRBV7-2|.|TRBJ1-1|.
CASSPFRDKNTEAFF
TGTGCCAGCAGCCCCTTTCGGGACAAGAACACTGAAGCTTTCTTT
>TRBV11-2|.|TRBJ1-1|.
CASSMGHLNTEAFF
TGTGCCAGCAGCATGGGACACCTGAACACTGAAGCTTTCTTT
>TRBV5-1|.|TRBJ2-7|TRBD1
CASSVGTGMTYEQYF
TGCGCCAGCAGCGTCGGGACAGGGATGACCTACGAGCAGTACTTC
>TRBV12-5|once|TRBJ2-2|TRBD1
CASGLGTGPHTGELFF
TGTGCTAGTGGTTTAGGGACAGGGCCCCACACCGGGGAGCTGTTTTTT
>TRBV5-1|.|TRBJ2-7|.
CASSLGWDTSYEQYF
TGCGCCAGCAGCTTGGGGTGGGACACTTCCTACGAGCAGTACTTC
>TRBV6-4|.|TRBJ2-3|.
CASSDSQGRGSDTQYF
TGTGCCAGCAGTGACTCGCAGGGGCGAGGTTCAGATACGCAGTATTTT
>TRBV5-1|.|TRBJ2-7|TRBD2
CASSLKLAGANEQYF
TGCGCCAGCAGCCTAAAACTAGCGGGAGCGAACGAGCAGTACTTC
>TRBV5-1|.|TRBJ2-1|.
CASSLGTQEGYNEQFF
TGCGCCAGCAGCTTGGGGACTCAGGAGGGTTACAATGAGCAGTTCTTC
>TRBV2|.|TRBJ2-7|TRBD1
CASRRDSPYEQYF
TGTGCCAGCAGGAGGGACAGTCCCTACGAGCAGTACTTC
>TRBV18|.|TRBJ1-2|.
CASSRLSGGNGYTF
TGTGCCAGCTCAAGGTTGTCCGGGGGAAATGGCTACACCTTC
>TRBV5-1|.|TRBJ1-2|TRBD1
CASSLGGQGYGYTF
TGCGCCAGCAGCTTGGGTGGACAGGGGTATGGCTACACCTTC
>TRBV2|.|TRBJ1-1|.
CASSEAPLLNTEAFF
TGTGCCAGCAGTGAAGCGCCCCTATTGAACACTGAAGCTTTCTTT
>TRBV11-3|.|TRBJ1-1|.
CASSYSPNTEAFF
TGTGCCAGCAGCTACAGTCCCAACACTGAAGCTTTCTTT
>TRBV18|.|TRBJ1-5|.
CASSPGGEPQHF
TGTGCCAGCTCACCTGGGGGGGAGCCCCAGCATTTT
>TRBV27|.|TRBJ2-3|.
CASSLGRRGDTQYF
TGTGCCAGCAGTTTAGGGCGAAGGGGGGATACGCAGTATTTT
>TRBV6-1|.|TRBJ1-5|.
CASSEEHRGNQPQHF
TGTGCCAGCAGTGAGGAGCACAGGGGCAATCAGCCCCAGCATTTT
>TRBV18|.|TRBJ1-5|TRBD1
CASSPKQGAGQPQHF
TGTGCCAGCTCACCCAAGCAGGGGGCAGGGCAGCCCCAGCATTTT
>TRBV19|.|TRBJ1-6|TRBD1
CASSSGDRGLNSPLHF
TGTGCCAGTAGCTCGGGGGACAGGGGGCTAAACTCACCCCTCCACTTT
>TRBV9|.|TRBJ2-5|TRBD2
CASSVGGREQETQYF
TGTGCCAGCAGCGTAGGGGGGAGGGAACAAGAGACCCAGTACTTC
>TRBV10-1|.|TRBJ2-3|TRBD2
CASSEIAGGPGDTQYF
TGCGCCAGCAGTGAGATAGCGGGGGGGCCTGGAGATACGCAGTATTTT
>TRBV5-4|.|TRBJ1-2|TRBD1
CASSLMTGEHGYTF
TGTGCCAGCAGCTTGATGACAGGGGAGCATGGCTACACCTTC
>TRBV20-1|.|TRBJ2-3|.
CSAPSTDTQYF
TGCAGTGCTCCTAGCACAGATACGCAGTATTTT
>TRBV6-5|.|TRBJ1-5|.
CASSQGGSNQPQHF
TGTGCCAGCAGCCAGGGTGGGAGCAATCAGCCCCAGCATTTT
>TRBV11-3|.|TRBJ2-1|TRBD1
CASSPPGTGTRHVIF
TGTGCCAGCAGCCCACCGGGGACAGGGACCCGACACGTAATCTTC
>TRBV3-1/TRBV3-2|.|TRBJ2-3|.
CASSQDRGNTQYF
TGTGCCAGCAGCCAAGACCGGGGAAATACGCAGTATTTT
>TRBV6-5|once|TRBJ1-2|.
CASSSPTDSHYGYTF
TGTGCCAGCAGTTCCCCAACCGACAGTCACTATGGCTACACCTTC
>TRBV30|.|TRBJ1-2|.
CAWSGGAAGYTF
TGTGCCTGGAGCGGGGGGGCTGCTGGCTACACCTTC